The TCR beta chain under discussion was sequenced for a study of blood T cells in healthy people across ages. Study-level findings and limits: Long-lived and aged donors differed, with more naive CD4+ cells and higher diversity in the long-lived. The unsorted PBMCs prevented any conclusive comparison of naive versus antigen-experienced cells.

Germline V lookup: CDR1 SGHRS, CDR2 YFSETQ. The CDR3 has 17 residues. The V end was cut by 0 bases, the J end by 0 bases, with 10 bases between. A J-beta primer mix and a sample-barcoded 5' primer were used in a second PCR of about 7 to 12 cycles. TCRdb itself ran the 5' RACE reads through MiXCR, one entry per CDR3 protein. The table shows approximately 800,000 distinct CDR3 sequences, with about a quarter occurring only once. About this clonotype: Its matching antigen is unknown.

These data also featured in a second study, about T cells of mothers and their children.

Sequencing input: blood. This clonotype was obtained from a boy aged 5-17 years in good health. The rearrangement links TRBV5-1 to TRBJ2-6, with D unresolved. The CDR3 bases are TGCGCCAGCAGCTTGGCCGCACGGAACTCTGGGGCCAACGTCCTGACTTTC. Protein sequence: CASSLAARNSGANVLTF.